This T cell receptor beta chain came from a study of cytomegalovirus exposure and HLA in healthy donors. Study-level points and caveats: With later analysis, a missense DCLRE1C variant became linked to TCR beta V- and J-gene trimming. A few chains tied to CMV proved CMV antigen-specific in vitro.

PCR primers comprised 60 Vbeta and 13 Jbeta primers. Some clones are missing from TCRdb's copy, which holds only in-frame ones; the method was immunoSEQ multiplex PCR. Seen here are approximately 100,000 clones, about 77% observed once, and the top ten hold about 4.3%. Of note for this clone: No antigen is known for it.

V shed 5 bases, J shed 2 bases, and the junction held 8 bases outside the gene matches. The germline V gene has CDR1 MNHNY and CDR2 SVGAGI (reference sequence). The CDR3 runs to 16 residues. The sample consisted of PBMCs. The chain uses TRBV6-6 and TRBJ2-7, with TRBD2 identical over 11 bases. The sequence derives from a woman aged 18-29 years in good health and CMV-seropositive. The CDR3 protein is CASSHPGTSGTYEQYF. CDR3 coding DNA: TGTGCCAGCAGTCACCCCGGGACTAGCGGTACCTACGAGCAGTACTTC.